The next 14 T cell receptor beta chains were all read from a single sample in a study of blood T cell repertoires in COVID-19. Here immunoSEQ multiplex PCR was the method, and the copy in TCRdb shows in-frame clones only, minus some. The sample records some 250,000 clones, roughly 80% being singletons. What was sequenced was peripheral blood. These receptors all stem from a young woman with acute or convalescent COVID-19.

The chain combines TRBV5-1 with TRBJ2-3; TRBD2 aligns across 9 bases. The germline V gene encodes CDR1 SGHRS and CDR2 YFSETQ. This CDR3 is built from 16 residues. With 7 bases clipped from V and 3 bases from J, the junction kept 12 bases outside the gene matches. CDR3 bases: TGCGCCAGCGACCGGGGCGCGGGAGGGCCTACAGATACGCAGTATTTT. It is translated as CASDRGAGGPTDTQYF.

CDR3 in DNA: TGTGCCAGCAGTTTAACGGGGTACACAGATACGCAGTATTTT. Its translation is CASSLTGYTDTQYF. The chain couples TRBV27 to TRBJ2-3; weak D call: TRBD2 (5 bases). V was clipped by 2 bases and J by 2 bases, with 8 bases between them. This CDR3 has 14 amino acids. Per germline, CDR1 MNHEY and CDR2 SMNVEV (reference sequence).

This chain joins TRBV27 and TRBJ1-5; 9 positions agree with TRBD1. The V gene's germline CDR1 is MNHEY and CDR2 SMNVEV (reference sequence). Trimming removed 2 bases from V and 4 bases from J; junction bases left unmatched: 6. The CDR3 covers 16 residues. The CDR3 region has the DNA TGTGCCAGCAGTTTAACAGGGGGCTTAGTAAATCAGCCCCAGCATTTT. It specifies CASSLTGGLVNQPQHF.

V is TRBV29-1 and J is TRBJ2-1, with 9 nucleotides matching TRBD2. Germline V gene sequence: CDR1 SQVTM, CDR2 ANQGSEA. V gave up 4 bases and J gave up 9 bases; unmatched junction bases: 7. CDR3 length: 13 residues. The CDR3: CSVGTSVFTEQFF. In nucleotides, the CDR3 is TGCAGCGTTGGGACTAGCGTATTCACTGAGCAGTTCTTC.

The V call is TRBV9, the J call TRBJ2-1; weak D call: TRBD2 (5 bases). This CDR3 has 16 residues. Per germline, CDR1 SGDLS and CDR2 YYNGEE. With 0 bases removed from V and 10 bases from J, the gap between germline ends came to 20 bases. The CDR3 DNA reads TGTGCCAGCAGCGTAGCTTCGAGGGAGAACGGGTTCGAGCAGTTCTTC. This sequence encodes CASSVASRENGFEQFF.

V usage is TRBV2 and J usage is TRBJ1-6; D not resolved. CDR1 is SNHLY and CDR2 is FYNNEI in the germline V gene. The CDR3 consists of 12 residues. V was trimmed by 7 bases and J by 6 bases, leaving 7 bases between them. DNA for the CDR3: TGTGCCAGCATCTTCGGTAATTCACCCCTCCACTTT. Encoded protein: CASIFGNSPLHF.

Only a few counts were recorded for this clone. CDR3 coding DNA: TGCAGTGCTTTACAGTTCTACGAGCAGTACTTC. Its translation: CSALQFYEQYF. V is TRBV20-1 and J is TRBJ2-7; D call uncertain. V was cut by 5 bases and J by 3 bases, with 8 bases left in between. The CDR3 is made up of 11 amino acids. CDR1 and CDR2 (germline): DFQATT, SNEGSKA (reference sequence).

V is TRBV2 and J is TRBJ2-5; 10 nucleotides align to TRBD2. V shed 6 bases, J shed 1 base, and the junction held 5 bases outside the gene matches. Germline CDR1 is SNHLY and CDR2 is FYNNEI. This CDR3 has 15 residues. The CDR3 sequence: CASSVAGGLQETQYF. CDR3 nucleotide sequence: TGTGCCAGCAGCGTAGCGGGAGGTCTCCAAGAGACCCAGTACTTC. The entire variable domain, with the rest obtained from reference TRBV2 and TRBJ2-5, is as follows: EPEVTQTPSHQVTQMGQEVILRCVPISNHLYFYWYRQILGQKVEFLVSFYNNEISEKSEIFDDQFSVERPDGSNFTLKIRSTKLEDSAMYFCASSVAGGLQETQYFGPGTRLLVL.

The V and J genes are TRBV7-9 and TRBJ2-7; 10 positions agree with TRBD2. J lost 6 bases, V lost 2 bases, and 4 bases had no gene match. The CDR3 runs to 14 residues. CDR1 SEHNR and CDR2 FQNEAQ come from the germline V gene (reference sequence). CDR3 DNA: TGTGCCAGCAGCTTACCCCGGACTAGCGGCGAGCAGTACTTC. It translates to CASSLPRTSGEQYF.

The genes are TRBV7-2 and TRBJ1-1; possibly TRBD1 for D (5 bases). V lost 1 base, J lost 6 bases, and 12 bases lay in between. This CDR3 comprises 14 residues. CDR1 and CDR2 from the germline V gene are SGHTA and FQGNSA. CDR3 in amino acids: CASSLDRGSAEAFF. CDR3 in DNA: TGTGCCAGCAGCTTAGACCGGGGGTCAGCTGAAGCTTTCTTT. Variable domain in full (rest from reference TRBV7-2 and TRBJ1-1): GAGVSQSPSNKVTEKGKDVELRCDPISGHTALYWYRQSLGQGLEFLIYFQGNSAPDKSGLPSDRFSAERTGGSVSTLTIQRTQQEDSAVYLCASSLDRGSAEAFFGQGTRLTVV.

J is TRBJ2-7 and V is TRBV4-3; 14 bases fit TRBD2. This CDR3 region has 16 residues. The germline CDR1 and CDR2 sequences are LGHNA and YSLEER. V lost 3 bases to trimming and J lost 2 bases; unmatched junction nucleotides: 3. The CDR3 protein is CASSQGLAGAAYEQYF. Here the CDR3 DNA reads TGCGCCAGCAGCCAGGGACTAGCGGGGGCGGCCTACGAGCAGTACTTC.

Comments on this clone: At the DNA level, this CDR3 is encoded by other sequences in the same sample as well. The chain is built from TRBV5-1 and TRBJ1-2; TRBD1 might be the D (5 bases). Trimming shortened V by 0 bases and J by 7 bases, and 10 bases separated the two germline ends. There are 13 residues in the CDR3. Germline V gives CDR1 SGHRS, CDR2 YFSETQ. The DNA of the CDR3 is TGCGCCAGCAGCTTGGCGGGGGGTACTGGCTACACCTTC. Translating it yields CASSLAGGTGYTF.

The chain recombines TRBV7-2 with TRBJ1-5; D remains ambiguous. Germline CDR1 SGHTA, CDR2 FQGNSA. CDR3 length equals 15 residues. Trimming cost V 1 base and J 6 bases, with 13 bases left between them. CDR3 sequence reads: CASSLESRSGQPQHF. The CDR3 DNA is TGTGCCAGCAGCTTAGAGTCCAGGTCCGGTCAGCCCCAGCATTTT.

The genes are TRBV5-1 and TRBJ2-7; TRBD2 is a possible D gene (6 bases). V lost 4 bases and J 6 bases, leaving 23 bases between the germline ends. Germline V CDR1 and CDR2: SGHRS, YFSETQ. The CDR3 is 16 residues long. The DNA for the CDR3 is TGCGCCAGCAGCGCTGGCGGGGTTGGGGGTGGGTCCGAGCAGTACTTC. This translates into CASSAGGVGGGSEQYF. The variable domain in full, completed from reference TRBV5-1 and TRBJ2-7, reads KAGVTQTPRYLIKTRGQQVTLSCSPISGHRSVSWYQQTPGQGLQFLFEYFSETQRNKGNFPGRFSGRQFSNSRSEMNVSTLELGDSALYLCASSAGGVGGGSEQYFGPGTRLTVT.